The sequence of this T cell receptor (beta chain) was determined in a study of shared clonotypes between healthy human individuals. Study at large: Donors had three CD4 naive, three CD4 memory, two CD8 naive and one CD8 memory plate apiece.

Donors, healthy HIV-negative adults, lacked recent acute infections or vaccinations. Clones were read by immunoSEQ multiplex PCR, and TCRdb kept only the in-frame ones, dropping some. The sample carries a few million clones, 95% recorded once. This clonotype was sampled from a man aged 18 to 29 in good health. What was sequenced was naive CD4+ T cells sorted from blood. The subset was: CD45RA+ positively selected.

CDR3 residues: CASLAGGSSSYEQYF. CDR3 coding DNA: TGTGCCAGTTTAGCGGGGGGCTCCAGCTCCTACGAGCAGTACTTC. This chain uses TRBV28 with TRBJ2-7, with 10 bases fitting TRBD2. The CDR3 runs 15 residues. The V gene's germline CDR1 is MDHEN and CDR2 SYDVKM. The V and J ends lost 9 bases and 0 bases, in that order; junction bases with no gene match: 8. The whole variable domain, filled in from reference TRBV28 and TRBJ2-7, reads DVKVTQSSRYLVKRTGEKVFLECVQDMDHENMFWYRQDPGLGLRLIYFSYDVKMKEKGDIPEGYSVSREKKERFSLILESASTNQTSMYLCASLAGGSSSYEQYFGPGTRLTVT.